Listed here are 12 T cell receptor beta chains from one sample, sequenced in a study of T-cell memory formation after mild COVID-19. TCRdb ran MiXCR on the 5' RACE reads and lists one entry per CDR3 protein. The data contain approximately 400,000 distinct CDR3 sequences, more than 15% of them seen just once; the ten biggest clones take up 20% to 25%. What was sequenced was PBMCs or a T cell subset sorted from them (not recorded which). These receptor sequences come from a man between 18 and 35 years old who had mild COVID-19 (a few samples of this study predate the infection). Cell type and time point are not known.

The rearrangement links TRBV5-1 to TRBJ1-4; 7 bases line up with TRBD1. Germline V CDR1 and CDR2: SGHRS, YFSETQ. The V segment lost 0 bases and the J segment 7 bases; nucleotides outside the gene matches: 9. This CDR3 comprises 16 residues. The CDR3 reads CASSLASRTGSEKLFF. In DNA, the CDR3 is TGCGCCAGCAGCTTGGCGTCTCGGACAGGTTCTGAAAAACTGTTTTTT. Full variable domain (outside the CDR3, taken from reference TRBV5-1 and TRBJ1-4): KAGVTQTPRYLIKTRGQQVTLSCSPISGHRSVSWYQQTPGQGLQFLFEYFSETQRNKGNFPGRFSGRQFSNSRSEMNVSTLELGDSALYLCASSLASRTGSEKLFFGSGTQLSVL.

This CDR3 is CATSRKLAGGLYNEQFF. CDR3 nucleotide sequence: TGTGCCACCAGCAGGAAACTAGCGGGGGGCCTCTACAATGAGCAGTTCTTC. The V gene is TRBV15, the J gene TRBJ2-1; 12 nucleotides agree with TRBD2. J lost 3 bases, V lost 3 bases, and 6 bases had no gene match. The CDR3 runs to 17 residues. CDR1 and CDR2 (germline): LNHNV, YYDKDF (reference sequence).

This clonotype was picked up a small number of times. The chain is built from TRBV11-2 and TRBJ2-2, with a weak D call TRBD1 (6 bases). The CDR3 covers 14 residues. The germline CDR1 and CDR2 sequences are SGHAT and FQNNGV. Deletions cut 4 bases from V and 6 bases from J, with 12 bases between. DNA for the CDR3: TGTGCCAGCAGCTCTCTCAGGGGTCCCGGGGAGCTGTTTTTT. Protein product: CASSSLRGPGELFF.

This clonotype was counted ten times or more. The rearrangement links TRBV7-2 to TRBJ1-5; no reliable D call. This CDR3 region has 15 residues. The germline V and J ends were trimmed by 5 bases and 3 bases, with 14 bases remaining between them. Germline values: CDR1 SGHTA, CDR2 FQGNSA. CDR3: CASSPGYQPNQPQHF. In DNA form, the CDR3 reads TGTGCCAGCAGCCCTGGGTACCAACCCAATCAGCCCCAGCATTTT.

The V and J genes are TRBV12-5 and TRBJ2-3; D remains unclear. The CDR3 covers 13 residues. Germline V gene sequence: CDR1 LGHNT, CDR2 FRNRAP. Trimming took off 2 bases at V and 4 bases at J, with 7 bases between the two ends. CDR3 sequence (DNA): TGTGCTAGTGGTTTGCCGGGCGCAGATACGCAGTATTTT. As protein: CASGLPGADTQYF.

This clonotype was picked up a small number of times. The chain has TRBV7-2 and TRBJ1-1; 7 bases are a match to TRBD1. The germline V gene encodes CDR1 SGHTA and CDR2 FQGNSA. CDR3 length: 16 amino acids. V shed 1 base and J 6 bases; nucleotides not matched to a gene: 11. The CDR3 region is CASSLGVPTGHAEAFF. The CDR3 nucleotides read TGTGCCAGCAGCTTAGGAGTTCCGACAGGGCACGCTGAAGCTTTCTTT.

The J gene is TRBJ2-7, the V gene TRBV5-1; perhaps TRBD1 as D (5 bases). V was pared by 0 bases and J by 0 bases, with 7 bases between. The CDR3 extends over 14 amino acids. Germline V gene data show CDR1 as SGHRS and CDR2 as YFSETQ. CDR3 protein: CASSLADSSYEQYF. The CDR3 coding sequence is TGCGCCAGCAGCTTGGCCGACAGCTCCTACGAGCAGTACTTC.

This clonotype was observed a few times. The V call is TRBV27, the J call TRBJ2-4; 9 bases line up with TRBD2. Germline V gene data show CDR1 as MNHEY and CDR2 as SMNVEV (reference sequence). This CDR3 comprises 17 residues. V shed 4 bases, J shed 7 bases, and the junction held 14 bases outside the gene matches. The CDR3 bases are TGTGCCAGCAGTTCCCTTCAGCTTAGCGGGGGAAGTAACATTCAGTACTTC. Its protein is CASSSLQLSGGSNIQYF.

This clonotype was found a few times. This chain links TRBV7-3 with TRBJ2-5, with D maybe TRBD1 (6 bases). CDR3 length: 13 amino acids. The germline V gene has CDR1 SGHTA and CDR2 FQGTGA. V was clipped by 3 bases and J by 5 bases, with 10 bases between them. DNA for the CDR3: TGTGCCAGCAGCTTGGGGGACATGGAGACCCAGTACTTC. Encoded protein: CASSLGDMETQYF.

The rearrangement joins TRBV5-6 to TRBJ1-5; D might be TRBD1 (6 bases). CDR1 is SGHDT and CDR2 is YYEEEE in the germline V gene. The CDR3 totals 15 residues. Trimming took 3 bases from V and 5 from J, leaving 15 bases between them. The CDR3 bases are TGTGCCAGCAGCTATGGTAGGGGGAGGCATCAGCCCCAGCATTTT. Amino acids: CASSYGRGRHQPQHF.

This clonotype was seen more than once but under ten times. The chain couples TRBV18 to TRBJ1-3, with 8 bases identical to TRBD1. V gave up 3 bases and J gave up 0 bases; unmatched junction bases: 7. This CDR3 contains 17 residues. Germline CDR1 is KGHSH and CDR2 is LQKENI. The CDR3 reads CASSPVLTGDSGNTIYF. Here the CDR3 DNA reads TGTGCCAGCTCACCCGTATTGACAGGGGACTCTGGAAACACCATATATTTT. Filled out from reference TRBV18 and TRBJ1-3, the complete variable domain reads NAGVMQNPRHLVRRRGQEARLRCSPMKGHSHVYWYRQLPEEGLKFMVYLQKENIIDESGMPKERFSAEFPKEGPSILRIQQVVRGDSAAYFCASSPVLTGDSGNTIYFGEGSWLTVV.

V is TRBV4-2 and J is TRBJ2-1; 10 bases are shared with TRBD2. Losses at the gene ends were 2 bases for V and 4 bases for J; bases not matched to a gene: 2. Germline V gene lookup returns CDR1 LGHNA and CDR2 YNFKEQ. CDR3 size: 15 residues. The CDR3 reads CASSQLLAGYNEQFF. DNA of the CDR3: TGTGCCAGCAGCCAATTACTAGCGGGGTACAATGAGCAGTTCTTC.